This T cell receptor (beta chain) is drawn from a study of CD8+ T cells in alopecia areata. Turning to the study itself: Treated individuals took tofacitinib by mouth, 5 to 10 mg twice daily. People stayed on tofacitinib for 6 to 18 months, then stopped the drug for 6 months.

PBMCs, the starting material, were the source of sorted CD4+ and CD8+ T cells. The length of the CDR3 is 12 residues. CDR1 and CDR2 (germline): SGHDT, YYEEEE. The germline V and J ends were trimmed by 2 bases and 4 bases, with 4 bases remaining between them. Of note for this clone: Other nucleotide sequences in the sample specify the same CDR3.

Following extraction, RNA underwent reverse transcription to cDNA, which served as the sequencing template. The assay was immunoSEQ multiplex PCR, and TCRdb's table has in-frame clones only and misses some. Among 150,000 or so clones, about 67% were seen once, and the ten largest hold around 10%. The chain links TRBV5-6 to TRBJ1-5; D ambiguous. This TCR derives from a human donor with alopecia areata. Sequencing was performed on CD8+ T cells sorted from blood, taken at week 0. The DNA for the CDR3 is TGTGCCAGCAGCTTCGGGAATCAGCCCCAGCATTTT. Protein sequence: CASSFGNQPQHF. Full variable domain (remainder filled in from reference TRBV5-6 and TRBJ1-5): DAGVTQSPTHLIKTRGQQVTLRCSPKSGHDTVSWYQQALGQGPQFIFQYYEEEERQRGNFPDRFSGHQFPNYSSELNVNALLLGDSALYLCASSFGNQPQHFGDGTRLSIL.